These 4 T cell receptor beta chains came from one sample sequenced in a study of T cell changes during pregnancy in multiple sclerosis. Assay: immunoSEQ multiplex PCR; the TCRdb copy retains only in-frame clones and omits some. The table records tens of thousands of clones, roughly 92% of them present only once. The source was peripheral blood, collected in the second trimester of pregnancy. These receptors came from a female donor with multiple sclerosis, enrolled in a pregnancy study.

The chain joins TRBV18 to TRBJ2-7; TRBD1 matches 8 bases. The germline CDR1 and CDR2 sequences are KGHSH and LQKENI. The CDR3 is 15 amino acids. V lost 1 base to trimming and J lost 2 bases; unmatched junction nucleotides: 4. This CDR3 is CASSPQGQATYEQYF. For the CDR3, the DNA is TGTGCCAGCTCACCACAGGGACAGGCTACCTACGAGCAGTACTTC.

V gene TRBV25-1 combines with J gene TRBJ1-1, with D maybe TRBD1 (6 bases). The CDR3 length is 12 residues. Germline V gene lookup returns CDR1 MGHDK and CDR2 SYGVNS. V was pared by 3 bases and J by 8 bases, with 10 bases between. This chain's CDR3 is CASSDPGEEAFF. CDR3 nucleotide sequence: TGTGCCAGCAGTGACCCAGGGGAAGAAGCTTTCTTT.

The J gene is TRBJ2-7, the V gene TRBV21-1; no check of the table's D call, TRBD2, against the DNA was made. TRBV21-1 is a pseudogene. The CDR3 is made up of 16 amino acids. CDR3 region: CASSKWRREGLDEQYF. The CDR3 DNA is TGTGCCAGCAGCAAATGGAGGCGGGAGGGCCTGGACGAGCAGTACTTC.

This sequence joins TRBV7-8 and TRBJ1-5, with TRBD1 identical over 8 bases. Germline-derived CDR1 and CDR2 are SGHVS and FQNEAQ. The CDR3 extends over 16 amino acids. Unmatched junction bases numbered 11, after V lost 4 bases and J lost 6 bases. CDR3 in amino acids: CASSSDRGWAGQPQHF. The CDR3 DNA sequence: TGTGCCAGCAGCTCAGACAGGGGATGGGCTGGTCAGCCCCAGCATTTT.